One and the same sample provided the 31 T cell receptor beta chains below, sequenced in a study of T cell repertoires in cytomegalovirus infection. Using its own MiXCR run on the reads, TCRdb lists one record per CDR3 protein. The profile shows some 400,000 distinct CDR3 sequences, roughly 30% of them singletons. Sequenced: PBMCs. These receptors all stem from a human donor in good health (CMV status not recorded). Some clones in this sample may be carry-over from other donors' samples.

The sample holds one count of this clonotype. The V and J genes are TRBV4-1 and TRBJ2-2; D is uncertain. CDR1 MGHRA and CDR2 YSYEKL come from the germline V gene. Trimming removed 3 bases at V and 7 bases at J, with 18 bases between. This CDR3 comprises 16 residues. CDR3 sequence: CASSHRMISRSGELFF. In DNA form, the CDR3 reads TGCGCCAGCAGCCACCGGATGATTAGTAGGAGCGGGGAGCTGTTTTTT.

This clonotype was counted at least ten times. No DNA is shown, since the ends of the CDR3 on it are uncertain; the CDR3 is the one TCRdb lists. Here the CDR3 reads CASSTSTGQGYSPLHF. This chain uses TRBV6-1 with TRBJ1-6; no DNA check was done on the table's D call, TRBD1. Germline V gene data show CDR1 as MNHNS and CDR2 as SASEGT. The CDR3 extends over 16 residues, inclusive of both ends.

In nucleotides, the CDR3 is TGTGCCAGCAGCTTGGGCGGGAAAAACACCGGGGAGCTGTTTTTT. Its protein product is CASSLGGKNTGELFF. V and J are TRBV5-5 and TRBJ2-2, with D possibly being TRBD2 (6 bases). This CDR3 has 15 amino acids. Germline CDR1 and CDR2: SGHKS and YYEKEE (reference sequence). V dropped 0 bases and J dropped 2 bases, with 8 bases sitting between them.

This chain uses TRBV6-2 or TRBV6-3 with TRBJ2-3; 9 positions agree with TRBD2. The CDR3 contains 14 residues. Germline trimming cut 3 bases from V and 4 bases from J; bases unmatched to any gene: 2. Germline-derived CDR1 and CDR2 are MNHEY and SVGEGT. The CDR3 sequence: CASSYLAGSDTQYF. In nucleotides, the CDR3 is TGTGCCAGCAGTTATCTAGCGGGGTCAGATACGCAGTATTTT.

This clonotype was seen repeatedly, ten times or more. CDR3 nucleotide sequence: TGTGCCAGCAGCTCAGGCTGGGAGAAGGACATTCAGTACTTC. Amino acid sequence: CASSSGWEKDIQYF. This chain links TRBV7-8 with TRBJ2-4; D may be TRBD2 (5 bases). CDR1 is SGHVS and CDR2 is FQNEAQ in the germline V gene. Trimming cost V 4 bases and J 8 bases, with 15 bases left between them. The CDR3 totals 14 residues.

This clonotype showed up just a few times. The V and J genes are TRBV5-4 and TRBJ1-2; 7 positions agree with TRBD1. V dropped 3 bases and J dropped 2; count of bases not matched to a gene: 10. Germline V CDR1 and CDR2: SGHNT, YYREEE (reference sequence). The CDR3 covers 16 residues. The CDR3 DNA is TGTGCCAGCAGCTCCCGGACAGGACCGGGGAACTATGGCTACACCTTC. It translates to CASSSRTGPGNYGYTF.

The V gene is TRBV12-3 or TRBV12-4, the J gene TRBJ2-6; D is undetermined. This CDR3 is built from 20 residues. The V gene lost 1 base and the J gene lost 1 base, with 20 bases spanning the gap. CDR3 sequence reads: CASSLEGFTVSPSGANVLTF. The CDR3 DNA follows: TGTGCCAGCAGTTTAGAAGGGTTCACAGTGAGTCCTTCTGGGGCCAACGTCCTGACTTTC.

The chain couples TRBV5-1 to TRBJ2-1; the D gene is possibly TRBD1 (5 bases). Trimming took off 4 bases at V and 3 bases at J, with 11 bases between the two ends. The germline V gene has CDR1 SGHRS and CDR2 YFSETQ. The CDR3 covers 14 residues. The DNA of the CDR3 is TGCGCCAGCAGCCCCAGGGCGGACTACAATGAGCAGTTCTTC. Its translation is CASSPRADYNEQFF.

This clonotype was counted between two and nine times. V usage is TRBV10-3 and J usage is TRBJ2-3, with D hard to call. Germline values: CDR1 ENHRY, CDR2 SYGVKD. This CDR3 contains 12 residues. The ends were cut back, 6 bases at V and 2 bases at J, with 6 bases in the middle. The CDR3 sequence is CAISYNTDTQYF. The CDR3, as DNA: TGTGCCATCAGCTATAACACAGATACGCAGTATTTT.

This chain uses TRBV6-1 with TRBJ1-1, with 10 nucleotides matching TRBD1. CDR3 size: 16 residues. Unmatched junction bases numbered 7, after V lost 6 bases and J lost 0 bases. CDR1 is MNHNS and CDR2 is SASEGT in the germline V gene. The CDR3 coding sequence is TGTGCCAGCAGGGCCGGGACAGGGGCGTTGAACACTGAAGCTTTCTTT. This encodes CASRAGTGALNTEAFF.

The chain carries TRBV24-1 and TRBJ2-3; D gene unclear. The CDR3 has 14 residues. V lost 1 base, J lost 1 base, and 5 bases lay in between. Germline V gene data show CDR1 as KGHDR and CDR2 as SFDVKD. CDR3 amino acids: CATSDFRGTDTQYF. Here the CDR3 DNA reads TGTGCCACCAGTGATTTCCGGGGCACAGATACGCAGTATTTT.

The V and J genes are TRBV2 and TRBJ1-1; 7 bases match TRBD1. Germline trimming cut 4 bases from V and 0 bases from J; bases unmatched to any gene: 14. Germline CDR1 SNHLY, CDR2 FYNNEI. The CDR3 spans 18 residues. CDR3 loop: CASSARRLKQGLNTEAFF. CDR3 nucleotide sequence: TGTGCCAGCAGTGCTCGTCGGCTGAAACAGGGGCTGAACACTGAAGCTTTCTTT.

The chain combines TRBV4-2 with TRBJ1-2; TRBD1 is a possible D gene (5 bases). The CDR3 extends over 16 amino acids. CDR1 LGHNA and CDR2 YNFKEQ come from the germline V gene. The V and J ends lost 4 bases and 1 base respectively, with 16 bases between them. Here the CDR3 DNA reads TGTGCCAGCAGCCGGACCGGGACGGGGGTTAACTATGGCTACACCTTC. As protein: CASSRTGTGVNYGYTF.

The chain couples TRBV11-2 to TRBJ2-2; D ambiguous. The V end was cut by 1 base, the J end by 8 bases, with 8 bases between. Looked up from germline, CDR1 is SGHAT and CDR2 is FQNNGV. The CDR3 spans 13 residues. Here the CDR3 reads CASSLGQLGELFF. Here the CDR3 DNA reads TGTGCCAGCAGCTTAGGGCAGTTAGGGGAGCTGTTTTTT.

This clonotype has ten or more counts. This chain connects TRBV7-9 to TRBJ1-2; D is perhaps TRBD1 (6 bases). Germline-derived CDR1 and CDR2 are SEHNR and FQNEAQ (reference sequence). CDR3 length equals 17 residues. V lost 3 bases, J lost 7 bases, and 24 bases lay in between. CDR3: CASSFARGGALGSGYTF. The CDR3 DNA follows: TGTGCCAGCAGCTTCGCCCGCGGGGGGGCCTTGGGGAGTGGCTACACCTTC. Full variable domain (remainder filled in from reference TRBV7-9 and TRBJ1-2): DTGVSQNPRHKITKRGQNVTFRCDPISEHNRLYWYRQTLGQGPEFLTYFQNEAQLEKSRLLSDRFSAERPKGSFSTLEIQRTEQGDSAMYLCASSFARGGALGSGYTFGSGTRLTVV.

This clonotype was recorded at least ten times. CDR3 DNA sequence: TGTGCCAGCAGCTTAGCCCCACCTCAAGATGAGCAGTTCTTC. Amino acids: CASSLAPPQDEQFF. The V call is TRBV7-2, the J call TRBJ2-1; D is unclear. Germline V gives CDR1 SGHTA, CDR2 FQGNSA. There are 14 residues in the CDR3. Trimming removed 0 bases from V and 8 bases from J, with 11 bases in between.

The chain combines TRBV28 with TRBJ1-1; D gene uncertain. V was trimmed by 5 bases and J by 1 base, leaving 11 bases between them. Germline CDR1 reads MDHEN; CDR2 reads SYDVKM. The CDR3 is 14 amino acids. The DNA of the CDR3 is TGTGCCAGCAGTCTAAGGGAAAGGAACACTGAAGCTTTCTTT. Translation: CASSLRERNTEAFF.

The chain joins TRBV7-9 to TRBJ1-3, with D possibly TRBD1 on 5 matching bases. Germline CDR1 and CDR2: SEHNR and FQNEAQ (reference sequence). CDR3 length equals 14 residues. V was trimmed by 4 bases and J by 3 bases, leaving 10 bases between them. DNA for the CDR3: TGTGCCAGCAGCTCTTTGGGGGTTGGAAACACCATATATTTT. Translation gives CASSSLGVGNTIYF.

The J gene is TRBJ1-3, the V gene TRBV3-1; 7 bases agree with TRBD1. This CDR3 region has 16 residues. The ends lost 7 bases at V and 0 bases at J; junction bases unmatched: 9. Germline CDR1 is LGHDT and CDR2 is YNNKEL (reference sequence). The CDR3 sequence is CASTRGTASSGNTIYF. CDR3 nucleotide sequence: TGTGCCAGCACCAGAGGGACAGCCAGCTCTGGAAACACCATATATTTT.

This clonotype appeared a single time. The chain carries TRBV24-1 and TRBJ2-1, with D perhaps TRBD2 (6 bases). The CDR3 totals 17 residues. Germline V lookup: CDR1 KGHDR, CDR2 SFDVKD. Trimming took off 6 bases at V and 1 base at J, with 18 bases between the two ends. The CDR3, as DNA: TGTGCCACCAGTTTGGGGAGTGCGGGGTCGTCCTACAATGAGCAGTTCTTC. Its protein is CATSLGSAGSSYNEQFF.

This clonotype came up many times. This rearrangement joins TRBV7-8 to TRBJ2-5; 8 bases align to TRBD2. V was pared by 4 bases and J by 4 bases, with 17 bases of the junction left unmatched. Germline V gene lookup returns CDR1 SGHVS and CDR2 FQNEAQ. The CDR3 length is 18 residues. CDR3 sequence: CASSSNPSGGGLRETQYF. The CDR3 region has the DNA TGTGCCAGCAGCTCGAACCCGAGCGGGGGCGGTCTCAGAGAGACCCAGTACTTC.

This clonotype was detected ten times or more. The V and J genes are TRBV12-3 or TRBV12-4 and TRBJ1-1, with 8 positions matching TRBD1. The CDR3 runs to 14 residues. V shed 5 bases, J shed 3 bases, and the junction held 5 bases outside the gene matches. The DNA for the CDR3 is TGTGCCAGCAGTCCAAGGACAGGGTACACTGAAGCTTTCTTT. It yields the protein CASSPRTGYTEAFF.

As concerns this clonotype: The junction differs from germline at one of its ends, possibly a read error. The chain employs TRBV14 and TRBJ1-2, with a possible D match to TRBD1 (5 bases). The germline gives CDR1 SGHDN, CDR2 FVKESK. The CDR3 loop spans 12 amino acids. DNA of the CDR3: TGTGCCAGCAGCCAGTGGGGGTATGGCTACATCTTC. It specifies CASSQWGYGYIF.

The sample holds a few counts of this clonotype. The genes are TRBV6-2 or TRBV6-3 and TRBJ2-5; D is perhaps TRBD1 (5 bases). Trimming cost V 5 bases and J 2 bases, with 15 bases left between them. Germline V gives CDR1 MNHEY, CDR2 SVGEGT. This CDR3 comprises 15 residues. The DNA for the CDR3 is TGTGCCAGCAGTGCAAGACAGACGAAACAAGAGACCCAGTACTTC. Its protein is CASSARQTKQETQYF.

This rearrangement joins TRBV7-4 to TRBJ2-7; D not certain. The length of the CDR3 is 13 residues. Per germline, CDR1 SGHVT and CDR2 SQSDAQ. Trimming left V 3 bases short and J 7 bases short, with 13 bases between. DNA of the CDR3: TGTGCCAGCAGCTTCAGGCAGGCTTCTGAGCAGTACTTC. Its protein is CASSFRQASEQYF.

The V call is TRBV4-3, the J call TRBJ2-2; 7 bases agree with TRBD2. J lost 6 bases, V lost 2 bases, and 3 bases had no gene match. Germline-derived CDR1 and CDR2 are LGHNA and YSLEER. The CDR3 runs 14 residues. This CDR3 reads CASSQLLAPGELFF. CDR3 in DNA: TGCGCCAGCAGCCAACTACTAGCGCCCGGGGAGCTGTTTTTT.

This sequence joins TRBV5-1 and TRBJ1-4; no firm D call. CDR1 and CDR2 (germline): SGHRS, YFSETQ. This CDR3 has 14 residues. Trimming cost V 0 bases and J 6 bases, with 9 bases left between them. CDR3 in amino acids: CASSLEWMDEKLFF. The CDR3 nucleotides read TGCGCCAGCAGCTTGGAGTGGATGGATGAAAAACTGTTTTTT. Full variable domain (outside the CDR3, taken from reference TRBV5-1 and TRBJ1-4): KAGVTQTPRYLIKTRGQQVTLSCSPISGHRSVSWYQQTPGQGLQFLFEYFSETQRNKGNFPGRFSGRQFSNSRSEMNVSTLELGDSALYLCASSLEWMDEKLFFGSGTQLSVL.

Comment on this clonotype: A single base separates this from a much larger clone, so it may be a read error. Here the CDR3 reads CASRGPVASVPETQYF. In nucleotides, the CDR3 is TGTGCCAGCAGAGGACCGGTGGCTAGCGTTCCCGAGACCCAGTACTTC. V is TRBV6-6 and J is TRBJ2-5; D is possibly TRBD2 (6 bases). Per germline, CDR1 MNHNY and CDR2 SVGAGI (reference sequence). The length of the CDR3 is 16 residues. Trimming left V 6 bases short and J 5 bases short, with 22 bases between.

This chain links TRBV6-1 with TRBJ1-4, with 7 bases fitting TRBD1. V trimming: 7 bases; J trimming: 2 bases; junction bases outside the gene matches: 10. Germline-derived CDR1 and CDR2 are MNHNS and SASEGT. This CDR3 is 16 amino acids long. The CDR3 here is CASNLVTGSTNEKLFF. The CDR3 coding sequence is TGTGCCAGCAACCTAGTGACAGGGAGCACTAATGAAAAACTGTTTTTT.

This clonotype was seen a single time. The CDR3 DNA sequence: TGCAGTGCTAGAGATTTGGGTTCCGGTCAGCCCCAGCATTTT. This encodes CSARDLGSGQPQHF. The V gene is TRBV20-1, the J gene TRBJ1-5; unclear D gene. The V gene lost 0 bases and the J gene lost 6 bases, with 12 bases spanning the gap. Germline loops: CDR1 DFQATT, CDR2 SNEGSKA (reference sequence). There are 14 residues in the CDR3.

Regarding this clonotype: Relative to the germline gene, one junction end is altered; a read error may explain this. The V gene is TRBV4-2, the J gene TRBJ2-7; perhaps TRBD1 as D (6 bases). The CDR3 loop spans 14 amino acids. In germline, CDR1 is LGHNA, CDR2 YNFKEQ. The CDR3 protein is CASSQGRGSYKQYF. The CDR3 nucleotides are TGTGCCAGCAGCCAAGGAAGGGGGTCCTACAAGCAGTACTTC.